This TCR beta chain was documented in a study of T cell changes during pregnancy in multiple sclerosis. Method: immunoSEQ multiplex PCR; TCRdb's copy keeps in-frame clones and lacks some. The repertoire includes 55,000 to 80,000 clones, around 90% of them detected once, and 8% to 9.5% sits in the top ten. Germline assignment: CDR1 MDHEN and CDR2 SYDVKM. The CDR3 has 17 amino acids. V dropped 4 bases and J dropped 6; count of bases not matched to a gene: 18. The clonotype was recovered from a female donor in good health, enrolled as a control in a pregnancy study. The specimen was peripheral blood, collected after pregnancy. The chain combines TRBV28 with TRBJ2-7, with 7 bases identical to TRBD1. The CDR3 protein is CASSSLTGPGVGLEQYF. In DNA form, the CDR3 reads TGTGCCAGCAGTTCCCTGACAGGGCCTGGAGTAGGTCTCGAGCAGTACTTC.